The following is a T cell receptor (beta chain) sequence with its context. As yet, its antigen is unknown. V shed 5 bases and J shed 0 bases, with 15 bases lying between them. From germline, CDR1 is SGHTA and CDR2 FQGTGA. CDR3 size: 16 residues. The sample originates from a study of beta chain features in type 1 diabetes. The isolated RNA, all of it, was reverse transcribed, so expressed TCRB transcripts were what got sequenced. Generated by immunoSEQ multiplex PCR, the TCRdb table keeps only in-frame clones and is missing some. The sample lists 600,000 to 700,000 clones, over 10% seen once, with less than 0.025% in the top ten. Study results and caveats: Within the patient group, naive, central memory and Treg TCRB repertoires appeared more similar to each other than within healthy donors. Type 1 diabetes patients had moderately but significantly shorter TCRB CDR3s in all four CD4+ subsets.

The TCR comes from a man aged 18 to 29 with type 1 diabetes. Sample: naive CD4+ T cells from blood. The chain joins TRBV7-3 to TRBJ2-3; possible D gene TRBD2, 6 bases. CDR3 sequence reads: CASSRGNSISTDTQYF. In DNA, the CDR3 is TGTGCCAGCAGCCGGGGGAACAGCATTAGCACAGATACGCAGTATTTT.